Included here is one T cell receptor (beta chain) sequence, with context. Its antigen is not identified. This sample is part of a study of shared clonotypes between healthy human individuals. Sequencing used immunoSEQ multiplex PCR; TCRdb keeps in-frame clones, though not all of them. The sample shows 2 million to 2.5 million clones, approximately 95% of them seen only once. General study findings and limits: Only a few donors were included, so the genetic and exposure-history diversity represented was limited. Sampling included only blood; tissue repertoires likely differ. Shared clonotypes across all four donors exceeded non-shared ones in generation probability.

All of the donors resided in Nashville, Tennessee, and each was a Caucasian adult. This CDR3 is 15 amino acids long. Germline CDR1 is MNHEY and CDR2 is SVGAGI. V lost 7 bases and J lost 0; bases outside the gene matches: 6. Sequencing used naive CD4+ T cells from PBMCs. The subset denotes: CD45RA+ positively selected. This chain joins TRBV6-5 and TRBJ2-1; 7 positions match TRBD1. The sequence was collected from a man between 18 and 29 years old in good health. Some clones in this sample may be carry-over from other donors' samples. CDR3 protein: CASKRDSSSYNEQFF. CDR3 DNA: TGTGCCAGCAAAAGGGACAGCAGCTCCTACAATGAGCAGTTCTTC.